The text below deals with one T cell receptor (beta chain). Repertoires were generated with immunoSEQ multiplex PCR, while TCRdb's copy carries only in-frame clones and drops some. The sample holds 95,000 to 120,000 clones; 70% to 85% are singletons and the top ten take approximately 6.7%. The source of the sample is a study of control samples from healthy donors and cancer patients. Germline CDR1 reads SGHRS; CDR2 reads YFSETQ. V shed 1 base and J shed 1 base, with 8 bases lying between them. The CDR3 sequence is 14 residues long. The sample taken for sequencing was blood. The J gene is TRBJ1-2, the V gene TRBV5-1; D is uncertain. The TCR comes from a man aged 18 to 35 in good health. The CDR3 is CASSLRESNYGYTF. DNA for the CDR3: TGCGCCAGCAGCTTGAGGGAAAGTAACTATGGCTACACCTTC.